The rows below give T cell receptor beta chains drawn from one sample of a study of blood T cell repertoires in COVID-19. Produced via immunoSEQ multiplex PCR; TCRdb's table is partial and in-frame only. The table records some 300,000 clones, 75% to 90% of them present only once. Sample: peripheral blood. These receptors were collected from a woman in her seventies with COVID-19, enrolled during active disease. Each CDR3 is given with its conserved first and last residue. D genes are given only for firm matches. Not every row has a clone size; where given, it reads once, few, many or a size class.

J gene	clone size	V gene	D gene	CDR3 DNA	CDR3 protein
TRBJ2-4	NA	TRBV5-1	NA	TGCGCCAGCAGCTTGCCGGAGTCGACCAACATTCAGTACTTC	CASSLPESTNIQYF
TRBJ1-4	NA	TRBV28	NA	TGTGCCAGCAGTTTTAGTGAGGGGGGGAAACTGTTTTTT	CASSFSEGGKLFF
TRBJ2-2	NA	TRBV7-2	TRBD2	TGTGCCAGCAGCGCCCATAGCGGGGGCTCTACCGGGGAGCTGTTTTTT	CASSAHSGGSTGELFF
TRBJ1-1	NA	TRBV4-3	NA	TGCGCCAGCAGCCAAGATTGGACTGGTTACACTGAAGCTTTCTTT	CASSQDWTGYTEAFF
TRBJ2-2	NA	TRBV24-1	NA	TGTGCCACCAGTGACCTGCAAGGGGTCACCGGGGAGCTGTTTTTT	CATSDLQGVTGELFF
TRBJ2-7	NA	TRBV5-8	NA	TGTGCCAGCAGCCCCCGCTCCTACGAGCAGTACTTC	CASSPRSYEQYF
TRBJ1-1	NA	TRBV11-2	NA	TGTGCCAGCAGCTTCGAGGGCCGAGAGGCCACTGAAGCTTTCTTT	CASSFEGREATEAFF
TRBJ2-7	few	TRBV7-8	TRBD2	TGTGCCAGCCGACAACCCGGGGGGTCCTACGAGCAGTACTTC	CASRQPGGSYEQYF
TRBJ1-1	NA	TRBV7-8	NA	TGTGCCAGCAGCTTAATCGCCAGAACGAACACTGAAGCTTTCTTT	CASSLIARTNTEAFF
TRBJ2-3	NA	TRBV24-1	TRBD2	TGTGCCACCAGTGCGGGGGGGACAGATACGCAGTATTTT	CATSAGGTDTQYF
TRBJ1-1	NA	TRBV28	NA	TGTGCCAGCAGTTGGCTCGCGAACACTGAAGCTTTCTTT	CASSWLANTEAFF
TRBJ1-2	NA	TRBV2	TRBD1	TGTGCCAGCAGTGGACAGGGGGCAGGAGGCTACACCTTC	CASSGQGAGGYTF
TRBJ1-3	many	TRBV3-1/TRBV3-2	NA	TGTGCCAGCAGCCAATGGCCGTTCTCTGGAAACACCATATATTTT	CASSQWPFSGNTIYF
TRBJ2-2	once	TRBV28	TRBD2	TGTGCCAGCAGTTTAAATCGGCTAGCGGGGACCGGGGAGCTGTTTTTT	CASSLNRLAGTGELFF
TRBJ2-3	NA	TRBV2	NA	TGTGCCAGCAGGTTACTAGGGAGCACAGATACGCAGTATTTT	CASRLLGSTDTQYF
TRBJ2-7	NA	TRBV5-1	TRBD2	TGCGCCAGCGCCGGGACTAGCTCCTACGAGCAGTACTTC	CASAGTSSYEQYF
TRBJ2-1	NA	TRBV27	TRBD2	TGTGCCAGCAGTCAGCGGGGGGCCCTGGGGCAGTTCTTC	CASSQRGALGQFF
TRBJ1-6	NA	TRBV5-4	NA	TGTGCCAGCAGCCCGTTCCGACAGGTCCGCGGAGATTCACCCCTCCACTTT	CASSPFRQVRGDSPLHF
TRBJ2-5	NA	TRBV12-5	NA	TGTGCTAGTGGTTTGGGGCTGGCCCAAGAGACCCAGTACTTC	CASGLGLAQETQYF
TRBJ2-1	NA	TRBV27	TRBD2	TGTGCCAGCAGTTTATCCGGGACCTCAATAGCGGGGGGCTTTGATGAGCAGTTCTTC	CASSLSGTSIAGGFDEQFF
TRBJ2-7	NA	TRBV28	TRBD2	TGTGCCAGCACCCTTAGCGGGGGGGACGAGCAGTACTTC	CASTLSGGDEQYF
TRBJ2-2	NA	TRBV18	NA	TGTGCCAGCTCACTACTACAGGACACCGGGGAGCTGTTTTTT	CASSLLQDTGELFF
TRBJ1-1	NA	TRBV28	TRBD1	TGTGCCAGCAGTTTAGAAAGGGGGCTTAACACTGAAGCTTTCTTT	CASSLERGLNTEAFF
TRBJ2-3	NA	TRBV2	NA	TGTGCCAGCACGGCGGGGCCCCTTACCGCAGATACGCAGTATTTT	CASTAGPLTADTQYF
TRBJ2-3	once	TRBV9	NA	TGTGCCAGCAGCGTTAAGGAGGGGTCGGGCACAGATACGCAGTATTTT	CASSVKEGSGTDTQYF
TRBJ2-7	NA	TRBV5-1	TRBD1	TGCGCCAGCAGCTTAAGCTACGGACAGGGGAACTCCTACGAGCAGTACTTC	CASSLSYGQGNSYEQYF
TRBJ2-5	NA	TRBV6-2/TRBV6-3	TRBD2	TGTGCCAGCAGCCGGACTAGCGGGGGGGACTTATACTTC	CASSRTSGGDLYF
TRBJ2-2	once	TRBV5-8	NA	TGTGCCAGCAGCTCCAGGGAGGCTGGGACCGGGGAGCTGTTTTTT	CASSSREAGTGELFF
TRBJ2-6	NA	TRBV29-1	NA	TGCAGCGTTGTAGGGGACACCTCTGGGGCCAACGTCCTGACTTTC	CSVVGDTSGANVLTF
TRBJ1-1	NA	TRBV5-1	NA	TGCGCCAGCACCTTGGACTACAATGGCGGGTCTTTCTTT	CASTLDYNGGSFF